This TCR beta chain is drawn from a study of T cells in Graves' hyperthyroidism and ophthalmopathy. General study findings and limits: By a 13 V-J model, ophthalmopathy was set apart from stable hyperthyroidism. Ophthalmopathy, which appeared later, was predicted by the model a median about 6 months before onset.

The CDR3 sequence is 15 residues long. Trimming cost V 6 bases and J 4 bases; bases outside gene matches: 10. CDR1 is MDHEN and CDR2 is SYDVKM in the germline V gene. Investigators excluded patients with uncontrolled infection, other autoimmune disease, pregnancy or lactation. Only a few counts were recorded for this clonotype. No antigen is known for it. A much more abundant neighbour one base away suggests this may be a read error. Amplification yielded TCR beta CDR3 regions, with RNA transcripts as the source. The TCR CDR3 first-round RT-PCR relied on the HTBI primer set. TCRdb passed the multiplex PCR reads through MiXCR, listing each CDR3 protein once. The sample consists of roughly 280,000 distinct CDR3 sequences, around 20% of them appearing once.

Specimen: blood. The chain recombines TRBV28 with TRBJ2-7; 9 bases are a match to TRBD1. This TCR derives from a man younger than 40 with Graves' ophthalmopathy. Here the CDR3 reads CASSRGGTGLYEQYF. The CDR3 nucleotides are TGTGCCAGCAGCCGAGGTGGGACAGGGTTGTACGAGCAGTACTTC. The full variable domain, completed using reference TRBV28 and TRBJ2-7, is DVKVTQSSRYLVKRTGEKVFLECVQDMDHENMFWYRQDPGLGLRLIYFSYDVKMKEKGDIPEGYSVSREKKERFSLILESASTNQTSMYLCASSRGGTGLYEQYFGPGTRLTVT.